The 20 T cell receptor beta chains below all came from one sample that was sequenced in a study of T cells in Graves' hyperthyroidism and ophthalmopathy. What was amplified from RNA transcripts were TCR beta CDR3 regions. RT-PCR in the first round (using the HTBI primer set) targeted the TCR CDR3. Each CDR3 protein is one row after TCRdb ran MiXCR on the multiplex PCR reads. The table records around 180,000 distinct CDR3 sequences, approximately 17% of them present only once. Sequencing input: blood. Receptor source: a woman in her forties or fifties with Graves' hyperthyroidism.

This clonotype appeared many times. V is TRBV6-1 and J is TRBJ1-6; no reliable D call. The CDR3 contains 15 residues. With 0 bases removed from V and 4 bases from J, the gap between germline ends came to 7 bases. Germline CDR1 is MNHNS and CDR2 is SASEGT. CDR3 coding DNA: TGTGCCAGCAGTGAAGCAGGCAGTTATAATTCACCCCTCCACTTT. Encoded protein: CASSEAGSYNSPLHF.

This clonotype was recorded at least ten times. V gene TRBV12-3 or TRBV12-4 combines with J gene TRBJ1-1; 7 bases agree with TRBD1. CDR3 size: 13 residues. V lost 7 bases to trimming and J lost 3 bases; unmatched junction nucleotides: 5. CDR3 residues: CASKQTGHTEAFF. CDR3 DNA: TGTGCCAGCAAACAGACAGGGCACACTGAAGCTTTCTTT.

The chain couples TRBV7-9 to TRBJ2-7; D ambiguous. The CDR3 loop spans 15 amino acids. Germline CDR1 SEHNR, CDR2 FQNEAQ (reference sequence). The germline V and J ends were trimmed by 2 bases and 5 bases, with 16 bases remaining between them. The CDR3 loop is CASSLSIGGFNEQYF. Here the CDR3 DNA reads TGTGCCAGCAGCTTATCCATCGGTGGGTTCAACGAGCAGTACTTC.

The CDR3 DNA is TGTGCCAGCAGTGCGGAGGGTCGGACTGAAGCTTTCTTT. This codes for CASSAEGRTEAFF. The rearrangement links TRBV6-2 or TRBV6-3 to TRBJ1-1; no reliable D call. The CDR3 extends over 13 amino acids. The ends were cut back, 5 bases at V and 5 bases at J, with 12 bases in the middle. Looked up from germline, CDR1 is MNHEY and CDR2 is SVGEGT.

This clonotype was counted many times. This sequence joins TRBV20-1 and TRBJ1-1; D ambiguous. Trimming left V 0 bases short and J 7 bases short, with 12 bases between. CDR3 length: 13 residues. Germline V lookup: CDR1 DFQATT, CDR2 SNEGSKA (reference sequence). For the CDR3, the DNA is TGCAGTGCTAGAGATACGGGGAGCCTTGAAGCTTTCTTT. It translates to CSARDTGSLEAFF.

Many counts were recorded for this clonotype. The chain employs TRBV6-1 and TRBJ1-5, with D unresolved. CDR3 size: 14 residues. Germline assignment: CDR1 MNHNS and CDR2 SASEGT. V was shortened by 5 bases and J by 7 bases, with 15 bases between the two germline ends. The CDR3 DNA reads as TGTGCCAGCAGTTACCTAGGCGCGCGACAGCCCCAGCATTTT. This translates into CASSYLGARQPQHF.

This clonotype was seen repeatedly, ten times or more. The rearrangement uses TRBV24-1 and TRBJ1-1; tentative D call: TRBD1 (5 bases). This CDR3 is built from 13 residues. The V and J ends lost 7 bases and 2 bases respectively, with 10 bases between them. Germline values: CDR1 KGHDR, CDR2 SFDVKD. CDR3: CATRPGRNTEAFF. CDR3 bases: TGTGCCACCAGACCGGGACGTAACACTGAAGCTTTCTTT.

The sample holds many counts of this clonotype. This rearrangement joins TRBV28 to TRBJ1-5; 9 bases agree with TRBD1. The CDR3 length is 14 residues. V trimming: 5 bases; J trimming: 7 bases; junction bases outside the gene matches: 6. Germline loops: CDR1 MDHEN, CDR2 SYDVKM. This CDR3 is CASSRTGATQPQHF. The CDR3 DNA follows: TGTGCCAGCAGTCGGACAGGGGCAACCCAGCCCCAGCATTTT.

The DNA for the CDR3 is TGTGCCAGCAGGTTACGGATGAACACTGAAGCTTTCTTT. This gives the protein CASRLRMNTEAFF. The V call is TRBV6-1, the J call TRBJ1-1; unclear D gene. The CDR3 contains 13 residues. Germline CDR1 reads MNHNS; CDR2 reads SASEGT. Trimming cost V 6 bases and J 0 bases, with 8 bases left between them.

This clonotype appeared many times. The CDR3 spells CASSPRGDRGAFF. CDR3 nucleotides: TGTGCCAGCAGCCCACGGGGGGACCGGGGGGCTTTCTTT. This chain connects TRBV7-2 to TRBJ1-1, with a tentative D call TRBD1 (5 bases). Germline V lookup: CDR1 SGHTA, CDR2 FQGNSA. The germline V and J ends were trimmed by 5 bases and 11 bases, with 18 bases remaining between them. The CDR3 runs 13 residues.

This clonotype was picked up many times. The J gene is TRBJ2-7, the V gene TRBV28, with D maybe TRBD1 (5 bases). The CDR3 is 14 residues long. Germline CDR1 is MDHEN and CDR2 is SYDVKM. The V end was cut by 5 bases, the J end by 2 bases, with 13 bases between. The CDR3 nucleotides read TGTGCCAGCAGTGCCCCCAGGGCAGCCTACGAGCAGTACTTC. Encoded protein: CASSAPRAAYEQYF.

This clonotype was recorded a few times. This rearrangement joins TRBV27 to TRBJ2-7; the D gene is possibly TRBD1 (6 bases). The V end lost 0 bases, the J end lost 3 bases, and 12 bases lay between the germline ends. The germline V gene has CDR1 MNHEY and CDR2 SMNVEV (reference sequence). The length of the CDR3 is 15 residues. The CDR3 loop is CASSLSLGQIYEQYF. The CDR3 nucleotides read TGTGCCAGCAGTTTATCTTTAGGACAGATCTACGAGCAGTACTTC.

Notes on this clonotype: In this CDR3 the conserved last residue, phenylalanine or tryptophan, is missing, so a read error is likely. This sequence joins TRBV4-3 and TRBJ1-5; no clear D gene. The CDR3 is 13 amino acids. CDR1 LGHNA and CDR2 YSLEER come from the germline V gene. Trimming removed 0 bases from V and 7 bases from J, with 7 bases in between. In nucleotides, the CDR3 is TGCGCCAGCAGCCAAGAGGGCGGACAGCCCCAGCATCTT. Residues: CASSQEGGQPQHL.

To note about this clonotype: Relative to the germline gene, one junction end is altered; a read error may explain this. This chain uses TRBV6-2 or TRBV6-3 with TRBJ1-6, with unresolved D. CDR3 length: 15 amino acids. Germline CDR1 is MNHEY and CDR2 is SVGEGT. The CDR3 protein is CASNYRRSYNSPLHF. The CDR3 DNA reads TGTGCCAGCAATTACCGGCGCTCCTATAATTCGCCCCTCCACTTT.

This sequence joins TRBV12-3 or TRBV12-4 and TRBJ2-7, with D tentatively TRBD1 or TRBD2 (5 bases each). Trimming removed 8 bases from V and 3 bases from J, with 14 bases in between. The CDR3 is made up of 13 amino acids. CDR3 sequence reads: CASGRGPNYEQYF. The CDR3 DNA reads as TGTGCCAGCGGTCGGGGCCCAAACTACGAGCAGTACTTC.

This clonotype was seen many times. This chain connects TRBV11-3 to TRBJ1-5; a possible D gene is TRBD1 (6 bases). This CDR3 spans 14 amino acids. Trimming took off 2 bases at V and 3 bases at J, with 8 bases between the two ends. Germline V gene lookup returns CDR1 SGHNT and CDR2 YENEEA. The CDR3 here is CASSLRGINQPQHF. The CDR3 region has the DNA TGTGCCAGCAGCTTAAGGGGGATCAATCAGCCCCAGCATTTT. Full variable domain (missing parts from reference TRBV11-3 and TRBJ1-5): EAGVVQSPRYKIIEKKQPVAFWCNPISGHNTLYWYLQNLGQGPELLIRYENEEAVDDSQLPKDRFSAERLKGVDSTLKIQPAELGDSAVYLCASSLRGINQPQHFGDGTRLSIL.

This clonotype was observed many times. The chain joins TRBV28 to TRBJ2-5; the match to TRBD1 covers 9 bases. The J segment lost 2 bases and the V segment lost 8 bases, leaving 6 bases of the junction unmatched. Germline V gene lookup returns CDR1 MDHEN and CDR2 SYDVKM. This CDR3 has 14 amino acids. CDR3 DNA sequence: TGTGCCAGCGTCCTCGGACAGGGGCAAGAGACCCAGTACTTC. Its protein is CASVLGQGQETQYF.

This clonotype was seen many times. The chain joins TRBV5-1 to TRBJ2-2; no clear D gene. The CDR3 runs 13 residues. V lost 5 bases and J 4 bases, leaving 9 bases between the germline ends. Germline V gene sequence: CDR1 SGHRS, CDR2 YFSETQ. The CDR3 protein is CASRGVLTGELFF. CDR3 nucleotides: TGCGCCAGCAGAGGTGTGCTCACCGGGGAGCTGTTTTTT.

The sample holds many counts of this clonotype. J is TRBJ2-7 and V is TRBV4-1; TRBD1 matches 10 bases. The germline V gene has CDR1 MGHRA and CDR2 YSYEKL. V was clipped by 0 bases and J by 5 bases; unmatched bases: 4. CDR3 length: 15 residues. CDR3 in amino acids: CASSQDTGTGDEQYF. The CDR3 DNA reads TGCGCCAGCAGCCAAGATACTGGGACAGGGGACGAGCAGTACTTC.

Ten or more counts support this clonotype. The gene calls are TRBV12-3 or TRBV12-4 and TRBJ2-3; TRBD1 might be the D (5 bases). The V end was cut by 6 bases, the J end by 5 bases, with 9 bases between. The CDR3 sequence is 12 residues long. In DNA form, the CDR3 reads TGTGCCAGCAGGAAGCAGGGAGATACGCAGTATTTT. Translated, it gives CASRKQGDTQYF.